Following are 18 T cell receptor beta chains from one sample sequenced in a study of T cell changes during pregnancy in multiple sclerosis. The data were produced by immunoSEQ multiplex PCR, yet TCRdb's version contains in-frame clones alone and is incomplete. The sample contains fewer than 60,000 clones, 92% of which appear only once. The source material was CD4+ T cells from peripheral blood mononuclear cells, sampled after pregnancy. Receptors originate from a female donor with multiple sclerosis, enrolled in a pregnancy study.

The V gene is TRBV7-3, the J gene TRBJ2-1; possibly TRBD2 for D (5 bases). The length of the CDR3 is 15 residues. CDR1 and CDR2 (germline): SGHTA, FQGTGA. The V and J ends lost 4 bases and 0 bases respectively, with 10 bases between them. CDR3 region: CASSSLGSSYNEQFF. CDR3 nucleotides: TGTGCCAGCAGCTCGTTAGGGAGCTCCTACAATGAGCAGTTCTTC.

CDR3 in amino acids: CASSLVRSETQYF. As DNA, the CDR3 is TGTGCCAGCAGCTTAGTACGGTCGGAGACCCAGTACTTC. The rearrangement uses TRBV7-2 and TRBJ2-5; D remains ambiguous. Deletions cut 1 base from V and 5 bases from J, with 8 bases between. Germline assignment: CDR1 SGHTA and CDR2 FQGNSA. The CDR3 loop spans 13 amino acids.

Only one count was recorded for this clone. The chain's CDR3 is CASRYTGQGNTEAFF. As DNA, the CDR3 is TGTGCCAGCAGATACACGGGACAGGGGAACACTGAAGCTTTCTTT. The genes are TRBV6-5 and TRBJ1-1; TRBD1 agrees at 9 bases. The germline V gene encodes CDR1 MNHEY and CDR2 SVGAGI. Germline trimming cut 6 bases from V and 1 base from J; bases unmatched to any gene: 6. The CDR3 totals 15 residues.

The chain has TRBV7-9 and TRBJ1-2; 10 bases are a match to TRBD1. There are 14 residues in the CDR3. Germline V gives CDR1 SEHNR, CDR2 FQNEAQ (reference sequence). J was trimmed by 5 bases and V by 7 bases; bases with no gene match: 7. The CDR3 sequence is CASNPGQGRYGYTF. The CDR3 bases are TGTGCCAGCAACCCGGGACAGGGGCGGTATGGCTACACCTTC.

The CDR3 DNA sequence: TGTGCCAGCAGTGAAGAAGGTAGCGGGGGGCCGTACGAGCAGTACTTC. Translation gives CASSEEGSGGPYEQYF. V is TRBV6-1 and J is TRBJ2-7, with 10 bases aligning to TRBD2. The CDR3 consists of 16 residues. Germline values: CDR1 MNHNS, CDR2 SASEGT. V dropped 1 base and J dropped 4; count of bases not matched to a gene: 7.

V is TRBV19 and J is TRBJ2-2, with D possibly TRBD2 on 5 matching bases. V was pared by 10 bases and J by 2 bases, with 14 bases between. The CDR3 is made up of 14 amino acids. The germline V gene encodes CDR1 LNHDA and CDR2 SQIVND (reference sequence). For the CDR3, the DNA is TGTGCCACCCCTGCGGGTAGAAACACCGGGGAGCTGTTTTTT. It codes for CATPAGRNTGELFF.

This sequence joins TRBV6-5 and TRBJ2-5; TRBD2 agrees at 13 bases. With V trimmed by 5 bases and J by 4 bases, 4 bases remained unmatched. The CDR3 length is 15 residues. Germline lookup yields CDR1 MNHEY and CDR2 SVGAGI. The CDR3, as DNA: TGTGCCAGCAGTCGACTAGCGGGGGGCGGAGAGACCCAGTACTTC. Its protein is CASSRLAGGGETQYF.

V gene TRBV5-1 combines with J gene TRBJ2-2; D gene ambiguous. The CDR3 spans 16 residues. Germline loops: CDR1 SGHRS, CDR2 YFSETQ. With 6 bases removed from V and 7 bases from J, the gap between germline ends came to 22 bases. The CDR3 DNA reads as TGCGCCAGCAATTCCGGCCCGGCAAGTCGGAGCGGGGAGCTGTTTTTT. This codes for CASNSGPASRSGELFF. Full variable domain (missing parts from reference TRBV5-1 and TRBJ2-2): KAGVTQTPRYLIKTRGQQVTLSCSPISGHRSVSWYQQTPGQGLQFLFEYFSETQRNKGNFPGRFSGRQFSNSRSEMNVSTLELGDSALYLCASNSGPASRSGELFFGEGSRLTVL.

CDR3 DNA: TGTGCCAGCAGCCTGGGACAGGGTTTTATCACCCTCCACTTT. This codes for CASSLGQGFITLHF. V and J are TRBV9 and TRBJ1-6, with 9 bases that match TRBD1. Trimming took 4 bases from V and 14 from J; bases not matched to a gene: 10. CDR1 SGDLS and CDR2 YYNGEE come from the germline V gene. CDR3 size: 14 residues.

This rearrangement joins TRBV6-5 to TRBJ2-5; the match to TRBD2 covers 13 bases. Per the germline V gene, CDR1 is MNHEY and CDR2 is SVGAGI. V lost 7 bases, J lost 5 bases, and 7 bases stayed unmatched. The CDR3 is 15 residues long. The CDR3 region has the DNA TGTGCCAGCACGGGACTAGCGGGGAAGTTTGAGACCCAGTACTTC. Translating gives CASTGLAGKFETQYF.

This chain joins TRBV7-8 and TRBJ2-1; the D gene is possibly TRBD1 (5 bases). The germline V gene encodes CDR1 SGHVS and CDR2 FQNEAQ. The CDR3 contains 15 residues. The V and J ends lost 1 base and 0 bases respectively, with 7 bases between them. For the CDR3, the DNA is TGTGCCAGCAGCTTAGAACAGGTCTCCTACAATGAGCAGTTCTTC. Protein: CASSLEQVSYNEQFF.

This chain joins TRBV15 and TRBJ1-6; the D gene is possibly TRBD1 (5 bases). Germline V gene data show CDR1 as LNHNV and CDR2 as YYDKDF (reference sequence). The CDR3 consists of 17 residues. The ends were cut back, 0 bases at V and 0 bases at J, with 9 bases in the middle. The CDR3 sequence is CATSRDRGSSYNSPLHF. The CDR3 coding sequence is TGTGCCACCAGCAGAGATCGGGGGAGCTCCTATAATTCACCCCTCCACTTT.

The chain employs TRBV19 and TRBJ1-5; tentatively, D is TRBD1 (5 bases). Germline V lookup: CDR1 LNHDA, CDR2 SQIVND (reference sequence). The CDR3 sequence is 13 residues long. V was shortened by 8 bases and J by 4 bases, with 12 bases between the two germline ends. The CDR3 here is CASGQGWNQPQHF. The CDR3 coding sequence is TGTGCCAGTGGTCAGGGTTGGAATCAGCCCCAGCATTTT.

V is TRBV29-1 and J is TRBJ1-5, with 9 bases fitting TRBD1. Germline V gene sequence: CDR1 SQVTM, CDR2 ANQGSEA. The CDR3 covers 13 residues. V lost 7 bases and J lost 7; bases outside the gene matches: 8. The CDR3 nucleotides are TGCAGCGCCATCCCGGGACAGGGCCAGCCCCAGCATTTT. As protein: CSAIPGQGQPQHF.

The chain has TRBV7-3 and TRBJ2-1, with D tentatively TRBD2 (5 bases). CDR3 length: 14 amino acids. Trimming left V 7 bases short and J 6 bases short, with 16 bases between. Germline CDR1 is SGHTA and CDR2 is FQGTGA. This chain's CDR3 is CASTLRRGTNEQFF. The CDR3 DNA reads as TGTGCCAGCACCCTGCGCCGGGGAACCAATGAGCAGTTCTTC. Together with reference TRBV7-3 and TRBJ2-1, the CDR3 gives the full variable domain: GAGVSQTPSNKVTEKGKYVELRCDPISGHTALYWYRQSLGQGPEFLIYFQGTGAADDSGLPNDRFFAVRPEGSVSTLKIQRTERGDSAVYLCASTLRRGTNEQFFGPGTRLTVL.

The CDR3 sequence: CAWYRDRSGYGYTF. DNA for the CDR3: TGTGCCTGGTACCGGGACAGGAGCGGCTATGGCTACACCTTC. The chain couples TRBV30 to TRBJ1-2; 8 bases are a match to TRBD1. Germline-derived CDR1 and CDR2 are GTSNPN and SVGIG (reference sequence). Germline trimming cut 5 bases from V and 4 bases from J; bases unmatched to any gene: 9. The CDR3 consists of 14 residues.

In this sample, this clone turned up once. This chain uses TRBV12-5 with TRBJ2-1; TRBD1 might be the D (6 bases). The CDR3 has 15 residues. V shed 4 bases and J shed 8 bases, with 18 bases lying between them. Germline-derived CDR1 and CDR2 are LGHNT and FRNRAP. CDR3 sequence reads: CASGSDRSWVYEQFF. Written as DNA, the CDR3 is TGTGCTAGTGGTTCCGACAGGAGCTGGGTATATGAGCAGTTCTTC. Together with reference TRBV12-5 and TRBJ2-1, the CDR3 gives the full variable domain: DARVTQTPRHKVTEMGQEVTMRCQPILGHNTVFWYRQTMMQGLELLAYFRNRAPLDDSGMPKDRFSAEMPDATLATLKIQPSEPRDSAVYFCASGSDRSWVYEQFFGPGTRLTVL.

CDR3 region: CASSPSETGGGQGGGGYTF. The CDR3 coding sequence is TGTGCCAGCAGCCCCTCCGAGACCGGAGGGGGACAGGGGGGAGGAGGCTACACCTTC. The chain carries TRBV4-2 and TRBJ1-2; 11 nucleotides align to TRBD1. The CDR3 is made up of 19 amino acids. Trimming took 4 bases from V and 8 from J; bases not matched to a gene: 21. Germline V gene data show CDR1 as LGHNA and CDR2 as YNFKEQ.